Listed here are 28 T cell receptor beta chains from one sample, sequenced in a study of T cells in Graves' hyperthyroidism and ophthalmopathy. Template material for amplifying TCR beta CDR3 regions consisted of RNA transcripts. The HTBI set primed first-round TCR CDR3 RT-PCR. TCRdb passed the multiplex PCR reads through MiXCR, listing each CDR3 protein once. The sample has almost 600,000 distinct CDR3 sequences, roughly 50% seen once. The specimen was peripheral blood or thyroid tissue (not recorded which). The receptors originated from a young woman with Graves' hyperthyroidism.

The chain links TRBV19 to TRBJ1-2; the match to TRBD1 covers 8 bases. In germline, CDR1 is LNHDA, CDR2 SQIVND (reference sequence). CDR3 length equals 15 residues. Trimming at V came to 3 bases and at J to 0 bases, leaving 3 bases not matched to a gene. The CDR3 protein is CASSIPDRANYGYTF. The DNA for the CDR3 is TGTGCCAGTAGTATTCCGGACAGGGCTAACTATGGCTACACCTTC.

This clonotype was recorded many times. The V call is TRBV2, the J call TRBJ2-1; a possible D gene is TRBD2 (6 bases). The CDR3 totals 13 residues. CDR1 SNHLY and CDR2 FYNNEI come from the germline V gene. Trimming shortened V by 3 bases and J by 5 bases, and 8 bases separated the two germline ends. The CDR3 sequence is CASSEEGNNEQFF. CDR3 DNA: TGTGCCAGCAGTGAGGAGGGCAACAATGAGCAGTTCTTC.

In its sample, this clonotype was seen many times. V is TRBV11-3 and J is TRBJ1-2; D is perhaps TRBD1 (6 bases). The CDR3 length is 15 residues. Germline values: CDR1 SGHNT, CDR2 YENEEA. V shed 1 base and J shed 6 bases, with 15 bases lying between them. The CDR3 bases are TGTGCCAGCAGCTTAGTTTTCGGGGGCACGGATGGCTACACCTTC. Protein: CASSLVFGGTDGYTF.

In regard to this clonotype: The junction departs from germline at one end; a sequencing error may be responsible. The chain recombines TRBV5-1 with TRBJ1-1, with D tentatively TRBD1 (5 bases). CDR1 and CDR2 from the germline V gene are SGHRS and YFSETQ. CDR3 length: 13 amino acids. DNA of the CDR3: TGCGCCAGCAGCTTGTTAGATGGGACTGGAGCTTTCTTT. This translates into CASSLLDGTGAFF. Full variable domain (outside the CDR3, taken from reference TRBV5-1 and TRBJ1-1): KAGVTQTPRYLIKTRGQQVTLSCSPISGHRSVSWYQQTPGQGLQFLFEYFSETQRNKGNFPGRFSGRQFSNSRSEMNVSTLELGDSALYLCASSLLDGTGAFFGQGTRLTVV.

Written as DNA, the CDR3 is TGTGCCAGCAGTTTCCGCTACTCAGATACGCAGTACTTC. This encodes CASSFRYSDTQYF. The V and J genes are TRBV12-3 or TRBV12-4 and TRBJ2-5, with no clear D. CDR3 length: 13 amino acids. Trimming removed 3 bases at V and 11 bases at J, with 16 bases between.

The V gene is TRBV7-6, the J gene TRBJ1-2; tentatively, D is TRBD1 (6 bases). CDR3 length: 13 amino acids. Germline lookup yields CDR1 SGHVS and CDR2 FNYEAQ. Trimming pared 3 bases from V and 6 bases from J, leaving 11 bases between. The CDR3 reads CASSFPGGHGYTF. The CDR3 DNA reads TGTGCCAGCAGCTTCCCCGGGGGCCATGGCTACACCTTC.

This clonotype appeared a few times. The chain uses TRBV20-1 and TRBJ2-7, with no clear D. CDR1 is DFQATT and CDR2 is SNEGSKA in the germline V gene (reference sequence). The CDR3 is 13 amino acids. The CDR3 region has the DNA TGCAGCCAAGCCCCGGGTGCGGCCTACGAGCAGTACTTC. Its protein is CSQAPGAAYEQYF.

This clonotype has a count of ten or more. The chain uses TRBV24-1 and TRBJ2-3, with a tentative D call TRBD1 (6 bases). Germline CDR1 is KGHDR and CDR2 is SFDVKD. Trimming removed 4 bases at V and 5 bases at J, with 15 bases between. The length of the CDR3 is 15 residues. The CDR3 sequence is CATSDSGQLRDTQYF. In DNA form, the CDR3 reads TGTGCCACCAGTGACTCCGGACAGCTCAGAGATACGCAGTATTTT.

This clonotype was seen ten or more times. The CDR3 spells CASRPFRGSPGYTF. CDR3 sequence (DNA): TGTGCCAGCCGTCCTTTCAGGGGGAGTCCCGGCTACACCTTC. The genes are TRBV7-2 and TRBJ1-2; 7 bases map to TRBD1. V trimming: 8 bases; J trimming: 8 bases; junction bases outside the gene matches: 14. This CDR3 has 14 residues. In germline, CDR1 is SGHTA, CDR2 FQGNSA.

In its sample, this clonotype was seen many times. The V gene is TRBV25-1, the J gene TRBJ2-7, with TRBD1 identical over 9 bases. The V segment lost 4 bases and the J segment 6 bases; nucleotides outside the gene matches: 4. Per the germline V gene, CDR1 is MGHDK and CDR2 is SYGVNS. The CDR3 spans 13 residues. DNA for the CDR3: TGTGCCAGCAGTGTGGGGACAGGGACCGAGCAGTACTTC. Translating gives CASSVGTGTEQYF.

This clonotype was observed a single time. The chain couples TRBV6-1 to TRBJ1-3; the D gene is possibly TRBD1 (5 bases). Trimming left V 7 bases short and J 3 bases short, with 16 bases between. Germline CDR1 and CDR2: MNHNS and SASEGT. This CDR3 is built from 15 residues. CDR3 in amino acids: CASTGRQGNGNTIYF. The CDR3 nucleotides are TGTGCCAGCACGGGACGGCAGGGAAATGGAAACACCATATATTTT.

This clonotype appeared many times. The J gene is TRBJ1-2, the V gene TRBV29-1; D is unclear. Germline V lookup: CDR1 SQVTM, CDR2 ANQGSEA. There are 11 residues in the CDR3. Trimming took 4 bases from V and 11 from J, leaving 14 bases between them. CDR3 in amino acids: CSVVRSVEYTF. CDR3 bases: TGCAGCGTTGTGAGGTCGGTGGAATACACCTTC.

This clonotype has only one observation. The V and J genes are TRBV20-1 and TRBJ1-5; D is ambiguous. Trimming shortened V by 1 base and J by 11 bases, and 15 bases separated the two germline ends. The germline CDR1 and CDR2 sequences are DFQATT and SNEGSKA (reference sequence). The CDR3 length is 13 residues. This CDR3 reads CSARGGTTETQHF. The CDR3 region has the DNA TGCAGTGCTAGAGGGGGTACAACAGAGACCCAGCATTTT.

This clonotype was seen only a few times. This chain joins TRBV20-1 and TRBJ2-5; 10 positions match TRBD2. J gave up 5 bases and V 0 bases, and 9 bases lay outside the gene matches. Germline CDR1 is DFQATT and CDR2 is SNEGSKA (reference sequence). The CDR3 is made up of 16 amino acids. CDR3: CSARELAGPSGETQYF. DNA of the CDR3: TGCAGTGCTAGAGAACTAGCGGGACCGAGTGGGGAGACCCAGTACTTC.

The gene calls are TRBV5-6 and TRBJ1-3, with a tentative D call TRBD1 (6 bases). With 0 bases removed from V and 10 bases from J, the gap between germline ends came to 14 bases. There are 14 residues in the CDR3. Looked up from germline, CDR1 is SGHDT and CDR2 is YYEEEE. CDR3 coding DNA: TGTGCCAGCAGCTTGGTGGGGGCCGGAGAGACCATATATTTT. Amino acids: CASSLVGAGETIYF.

This clonotype was seen just once. For the CDR3, the DNA is TGTGCCACCAGCAGAGATCGGGGTTTCGAAAAACTGTTTTTT. This translates into CATSRDRGFEKLFF. The genes are TRBV15 and TRBJ1-4; D is unresolved. Germline assignment: CDR1 LNHNV and CDR2 YYDKDF (reference sequence). V lost 0 bases to trimming and J lost 8 bases, with 10 bases between them. The CDR3 length is 14 residues.

A few counts support this clonotype. With a much larger clone just one base away, this may be a read error. V and J are TRBV5-1 and TRBJ2-7; D gene ambiguous. The CDR3 has 14 amino acids. With 0 bases removed from V and 0 bases from J, the gap between germline ends came to 7 bases. The germline gives CDR1 SGHRS, CDR2 YFSETQ. This CDR3 is CASSLGRDSYEQYF. The CDR3 DNA is TGCGCCAGCAGCTTGGGAAGGGACTCCTACGAGCAGTACTTC.

This clonotype was seen only once. It may be a read error: a sequence one base away is much more abundant. A read error is likely, as this CDR3 ends without the conserved phenylalanine or tryptophan. The chain has TRBV6-5 and TRBJ1-6, with 7 positions matching TRBD1. In germline, CDR1 is MNHEY, CDR2 SVGAGI. V trimming: 2 bases; J trimming: 2 bases; junction bases outside the gene matches: 0. The CDR3 has 15 residues. CDR3: CASSYGTAYNSPLHI. The CDR3 region has the DNA TGTGCCAGCAGTTACGGGACAGCCTATAATTCACCCCTCCACATT.

This clonotype was recorded only once. Likely a read error: the CDR3 ends without its conserved phenylalanine or tryptophan. Because the CDR3's place on the DNA is in doubt, the DNA is left out and the CDR3 is given as listed by TCRdb. CDR3 amino acids: CAISGRAAGET. The chain joins TRBV10-3 to TRBJ2-2; TRBD2 is the table's D call and was not checked against the DNA. The germline gives CDR1 ENHRY, CDR2 SYGVKD. Including both end residues, the CDR3 is 11 amino acids long.

The table lists this clonotype with many counts. The rearrangement joins TRBV20-1 to TRBJ2-7; 12 bases are shared with TRBD2. Germline CDR1 and CDR2: DFQATT and SNEGSKA (reference sequence). V lost 0 bases, J lost 3 bases, and 3 bases stayed unmatched. This CDR3 contains 15 residues. The CDR3 reads CSAREGTSGFYEQYF. The DNA of the CDR3 is TGCAGTGCTAGAGAGGGGACTAGCGGGTTCTACGAGCAGTACTTC.

Of note for this clonotype: Being one base from a much bigger clone, this may be a read error. The genes are TRBV15 and TRBJ2-7; no reliable D call. V lost 1 base to trimming and J lost 2 bases, with 12 bases between them. The CDR3 runs 15 residues. CDR1 and CDR2 from the germline V gene are LNHNV and YYDKDF (reference sequence). The DNA for the CDR3 is TGTGCCACCAGCAGAGGTCAGGTCGGAACCTACGAGCAGTACTTC. Its translation: CATSRGQVGTYEQYF.

This clonotype was seen a single time. The chain has TRBV7-2 and TRBJ2-2; TRBD2 matches at 8 bases. The CDR3 is made up of 14 amino acids. V lost 5 bases to trimming and J lost 6 bases; unmatched junction nucleotides: 5. Germline V gene sequence: CDR1 SGHTA, CDR2 FQGNSA. This chain's CDR3 is CASSSAGGAGELFF. The CDR3 DNA is TGTGCCAGCAGCAGCGCGGGAGGCGCCGGGGAGCTGTTTTTT.

CDR3 nucleotides: TGTGCCAGCAGCGTCGGACTAGAGATAATCAATGAGCAGTTCTTC. It codes for CASSVGLEIINEQFF. This chain connects TRBV9 to TRBJ2-1; 7 bases line up with TRBD2. The junction had 8 bases not matched to a gene; V was cut back by 2 bases and J by 6 bases. Germline V CDR1 and CDR2: SGDLS, YYNGEE. CDR3 size: 15 residues.

Notes on this clonotype: A junction end diverges from the germline sequence, so it may reflect a read error. The chain joins TRBV6-1 to TRBJ1-3, with TRBD1 as a possible D gene (5 bases). The V gene's germline CDR1 is MNHNS and CDR2 SASEGT. This CDR3 contains 15 residues. The CDR3 region has the DNA TGTGCCATCAGTGTTACCGGGGGGACTGGAAACACCATATATTTT. Translation gives CAISVTGGTGNTIYF.

This chain uses TRBV7-3 with TRBJ2-7; 9 nucleotides agree with TRBD2. The germline V gene has CDR1 SGHTA and CDR2 FQGTGA. J was trimmed by 8 bases and V by 5 bases; bases with no gene match: 10. The length of the CDR3 is 14 residues. The CDR3 protein is CASSRGGRAKQQYF. Here the CDR3 DNA reads TGTGCCAGCAGCCGAGGCGGGAGGGCGAAACAGCAGTACTTC. Full variable domain (missing parts from reference TRBV7-3 and TRBJ2-7): GAGVSQTPSNKVTEKGKYVELRCDPISGHTALYWYRQSLGQGPEFLIYFQGTGAADDSGLPNDRFFAVRPEGSVSTLKIQRTERGDSAVYLCASSRGGRAKQQYFGPGTRLTVT.

This chain links TRBV7-2 with TRBJ1-2; D remains ambiguous. Trimming removed 4 bases at V and 10 bases at J, with 13 bases between. Germline V lookup: CDR1 SGHTA, CDR2 FQGNSA. CDR3 size: 12 residues. CDR3 loop: CASSWTSGDYTF. In DNA form, the CDR3 reads TGTGCCAGCAGCTGGACTAGCGGAGACTACACCTTC.

This clonotype has ten or more counts. The rearrangement links TRBV24-1 to TRBJ1-1; no reliable D call. The CDR3 has 13 residues. V lost 6 bases to trimming and J lost 1 base, with 8 bases between them. Germline V gene sequence: CDR1 KGHDR, CDR2 SFDVKD. The CDR3 bases are TGTGCCACCAGTCCCAACAAGAACACTGAAGCTTTCTTT. Its protein is CATSPNKNTEAFF.

V usage is TRBV10-3 and J usage is TRBJ2-2; 10 nucleotides line up with TRBD1. The V gene end was trimmed by 2 bases and the J gene end by 3 bases; junction bases not matched to a gene: 6. The germline CDR1 and CDR2 sequences are ENHRY and SYGVKD. The CDR3 totals 17 residues. The CDR3 is CAISERTGGGHTGELFF. Here the CDR3 DNA reads TGTGCCATCAGTGAGCGGACAGGGGGAGGGCACACCGGGGAGCTGTTTTTT.